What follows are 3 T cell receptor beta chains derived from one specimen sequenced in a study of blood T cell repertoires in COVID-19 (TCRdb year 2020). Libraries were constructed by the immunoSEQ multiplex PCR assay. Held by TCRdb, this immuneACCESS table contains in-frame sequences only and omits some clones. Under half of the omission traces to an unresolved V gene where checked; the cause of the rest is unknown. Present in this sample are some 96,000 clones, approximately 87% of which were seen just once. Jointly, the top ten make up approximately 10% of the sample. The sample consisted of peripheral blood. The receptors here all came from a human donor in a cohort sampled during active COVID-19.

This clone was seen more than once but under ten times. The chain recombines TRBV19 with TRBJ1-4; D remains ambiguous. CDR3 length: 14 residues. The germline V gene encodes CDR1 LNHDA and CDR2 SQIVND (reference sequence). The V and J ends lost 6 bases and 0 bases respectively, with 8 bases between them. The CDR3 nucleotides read TGTGCCAGTAGCCAACATACAACTAATGAAAAACTGTTTTTT. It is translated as CASSQHTTNEKLFF.

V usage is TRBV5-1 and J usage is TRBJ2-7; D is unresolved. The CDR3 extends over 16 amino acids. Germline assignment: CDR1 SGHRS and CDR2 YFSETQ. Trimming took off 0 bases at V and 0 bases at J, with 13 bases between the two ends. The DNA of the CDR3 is TGCGCCAGCAGCTTGGTCGTTGGCGGCAGCTCCTACGAGCAGTACTTC. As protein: CASSLVVGGSSYEQYF.

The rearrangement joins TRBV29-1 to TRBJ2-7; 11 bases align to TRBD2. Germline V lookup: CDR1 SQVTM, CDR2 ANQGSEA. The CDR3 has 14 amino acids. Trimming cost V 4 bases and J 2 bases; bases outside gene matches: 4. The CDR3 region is CSVVGLADTYEQYF. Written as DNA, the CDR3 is TGCAGCGTTGTGGGACTAGCGGATACCTACGAGCAGTACTTC.